Presented here are 23 T cell receptor beta chains from one specimen sequenced in a study of control samples from healthy donors and cancer patients. Assay used: immunoSEQ multiplex PCR; TCRdb lists only in-frame clones, some missing. Of about 130,000 clones listed, roughly 94% are singletons. Sequencing input: PBMCs. Receptors originate from a man aged 55 to 70 with colorectal cancer.

V is TRBV29-1 and J is TRBJ1-2; D gene ambiguous. Germline assignment: CDR1 SQVTM and CDR2 ANQGSEA. Trimming pared 4 bases from V and 4 bases from J, leaving 4 bases between. The CDR3 runs 10 residues. The CDR3 DNA sequence: TGCAGCGTTGCAGGCTATGGCTACACCTTC. Amino acids: CSVAGYGYTF.

The chain carries TRBV9 and TRBJ1-1; no reliable D call. Germline V gene sequence: CDR1 SGDLS, CDR2 YYNGEE. Trimming stripped 0 bases from V and 3 bases from J, with 12 bases between. This CDR3 has 15 amino acids. This CDR3 reads CASSVDYHPDTEAFF. The DNA for the CDR3 is TGTGCCAGCAGCGTAGATTACCACCCGGACACTGAAGCTTTCTTT. Full variable domain (remainder filled in from reference TRBV9 and TRBJ1-1): DSGVTQTPKHLITATGQRVTLRCSPRSGDLSVYWYQQSLDQGLQFLIQYYNGEERAKGNILERFSAQQFPDLHSELNLSSLELGDSALYFCASSVDYHPDTEAFFGQGTRLTVV.

The rearrangement uses TRBV6-2 or TRBV6-3 and TRBJ1-4; 7 bases are a match to TRBD1. The trim removed 0 bases at V and 3 bases at J, leaving 4 bases unmatched. The V gene's germline CDR1 is MNHEY and CDR2 SVGEGT. The CDR3 has 16 residues. The CDR3 nucleotides are TGTGCCAGCAGTTACTCGCCACAGGGGTCTAATGAAAAACTGTTTTTT. Translated, it gives CASSYSPQGSNEKLFF.

The gene calls are TRBV18 and TRBJ1-1; D ambiguous. CDR1 and CDR2 (germline): KGHSH, LQKENI. V was clipped by 2 bases and J by 5 bases, with 12 bases between them. CDR3 length: 14 residues. CDR3 amino acids: CASSPTGVGTEAFF. CDR3 DNA sequence: TGTGCCAGCTCACCAACTGGGGTCGGGACTGAAGCTTTCTTT.

The rearrangement joins TRBV12-3 or TRBV12-4 to TRBJ2-7; no reliable D call. Between the trimmed V and J ends, which lost 2 bases and 2 bases, there was a span of 7 bases. The CDR3 loop spans 13 amino acids. The chain's CDR3 is CASSLWGPYEQYF. CDR3 sequence (DNA): TGTGCCAGCAGTTTATGGGGTCCCTACGAGCAGTACTTC.

This clone was seen more than once but under ten times. V gene TRBV7-8 combines with J gene TRBJ2-5; 13 bases are shared with TRBD2. CDR3 length equals 17 residues. Germline V gives CDR1 SGHVS, CDR2 FQNEAQ. The V segment lost 4 bases and the J segment 0 bases; nucleotides outside the gene matches: 5. This CDR3 reads CASSSGTSGAYQETQYF. In DNA, the CDR3 is TGTGCCAGCAGCTCCGGGACTAGCGGGGCCTACCAAGAGACCCAGTACTTC.

This CDR3 reads CASGKGQFTDTQYF. CDR3 nucleotides: TGTGCCAGCGGTAAAGGACAGTTCACAGATACGCAGTATTTT. The V and J genes are TRBV6-6 and TRBJ2-3; D may be TRBD1 (6 bases). Germline assignment: CDR1 MNHNY and CDR2 SVGAGI (reference sequence). This CDR3 contains 14 residues. V was clipped by 8 bases and J by 2 bases, with 14 bases between them.

This clone was observed a handful of times. This chain uses TRBV4-1 with TRBJ1-4; 8 nucleotides align to TRBD1. There are 15 residues in the CDR3. V lost 4 bases, J lost 7 bases, and 8 bases stayed unmatched. The germline V gene encodes CDR1 MGHRA and CDR2 YSYEKL. CDR3 in amino acids: CASSPRQGTPEKLFF. CDR3 sequence (DNA): TGCGCCAGCAGCCCTCGACAGGGGACGCCTGAAAAACTGTTTTTT.

The V gene is TRBV5-8, the J gene TRBJ1-2; D is uncertain. The CDR3 extends over 14 amino acids. The ends were cut back, 4 bases at V and 7 bases at J, with 17 bases in the middle. The germline CDR1 and CDR2 sequences are SGHTS and YDEGEE. The CDR3 DNA follows: TGTGCCAGCAGCCCTGGAACCGGCGACGGTGGCTACACCTTC. Protein sequence: CASSPGTGDGGYTF. Using reference TRBV5-8 and TRBJ1-2 for the parts outside the CDR3, the full variable domain is EAGVTQSPTHLIKTRGQQATLRCSPISGHTSVYWYQQALGLGLQFLLWYDEGEERNRGNFPPRFSGRQFPNYSSELNVNALELEDSALYLCASSPGTGDGGYTFGSGTRLTVV.

This chain uses TRBV30 with TRBJ1-2, with D perhaps matching TRBD1 (5 bases). CDR3 size: 14 residues. The V end lost 0 bases, the J end lost 8 bases, and 16 bases lay between the germline ends. CDR1 is GTSNPN and CDR2 is SVGIG in the germline V gene (reference sequence). CDR3 amino acids: CAWSVGAGSTGYTF. The CDR3 nucleotides are TGTGCCTGGAGTGTAGGGGCGGGGAGCACGGGCTACACCTTC.

The V and J genes are TRBV6-6 and TRBJ1-1; TRBD1 matches at 8 bases. Germline V lookup: CDR1 MNHNY, CDR2 SVGAGI (reference sequence). The CDR3 contains 19 residues. V lost 5 bases and J lost 0; bases outside the gene matches: 17. The CDR3 loop reads CASSPTPRTETGVNTEAFF. The DNA of the CDR3 is TGTGCCAGCAGTCCCACGCCCCGAACCGAGACAGGGGTGAACACTGAAGCTTTCTTT.

This sequence joins TRBV3-1 (or the pseudogene TRBV3-2) and TRBJ2-7; TRBD1 aligns across 12 bases. The V gene's germline CDR1 is LGHDT and CDR2 YNNKEL (reference sequence). The CDR3 covers 17 residues. The ends lost 3 bases at V and 5 bases at J; junction bases unmatched: 11. CDR3 in DNA: TGTGCCAGCAGCCAGACCTCGGGACAGGGGGCGTTAAACGAGCAGTACTTC. Protein product: CASSQTSGQGALNEQYF.

This chain connects TRBV10-1 to TRBJ2-5; possibly TRBD1 for D (5 bases). Germline V CDR1 and CDR2: WNHNN, SYGVQD (reference sequence). The ends were cut back, 2 bases at V and 5 bases at J, with 6 bases in the middle. The CDR3 extends over 12 amino acids. CDR3 bases: TGCGCCAGCAGTGAGCCAGGGGAGACCCAGTACTTC. Its protein is CASSEPGETQYF.

The gene calls are TRBV30 and TRBJ2-7; 12 bases are a match to TRBD2. CDR3 size: 15 residues. V lost 4 bases, J lost 8 bases, and 12 bases stayed unmatched. The V gene's germline CDR1 is GTSNPN and CDR2 SVGIG (reference sequence). CDR3 sequence reads: CAWTLAGGRSIQQYF. The CDR3 DNA sequence: TGTGCCTGGACGCTAGCGGGGGGGCGGAGTATACAGCAGTACTTC.

The chain joins TRBV27 to TRBJ2-7; D uncertain. This CDR3 has 13 amino acids. V dropped 6 bases and J dropped 5 bases, with 14 bases sitting between them. In germline, CDR1 is MNHEY, CDR2 SMNVEV (reference sequence). CDR3 loop: CASSSPYSDEQYF. CDR3 coding DNA: TGTGCCAGCAGCTCCCCTTATTCAGACGAGCAGTACTTC.

Remarks on this clone: At one end the junction does not follow the germline gene, possibly because of a read error. V and J are TRBV30 and TRBJ2-7; 7 bases align to TRBD2. This CDR3 spans 12 amino acids. The germline CDR1 and CDR2 sequences are GTSNPN and SVGIG (reference sequence). CDR3: CAYSPTRRERYF. DNA of the CDR3: TGTGCCTACTCACCTACGAGGCGGGAGCGGTACTTC. Based on the CDR3 plus reference TRBV30 and TRBJ2-7, the full variable domain is SQTIHQWPATLVQPVGSPLSLECTVEGTSNPNLYWYRQAAGRGLQLLFYSVGIGQISSEVPQNLSASRPQDRQFILSSKKLLLSDSGFYLCAYSPTRRERYFGPGTRLTVT.

V usage is TRBV10-2 and J usage is TRBJ2-5, with a possible D match to TRBD1 (5 bases). Germline V lookup: CDR1 WSHSY, CDR2 SAAADI. V was trimmed by 3 bases and J by 3 bases, leaving 11 bases between them. The CDR3 extends over 14 amino acids. The DNA of the CDR3 is TGCGCCAGCAGTGACCCAGGGTTGGAAGAGACCCAGTACTTC. This translates into CASSDPGLEETQYF.

The rearrangement joins TRBV28 to TRBJ2-1; D remains unclear. V lost 6 bases and J lost 5, with 14 bases in between. The CDR3 has 14 residues. Germline CDR1 MDHEN, CDR2 SYDVKM. The CDR3 loop reads CASSIPWRNNEQFF. The CDR3 DNA sequence: TGTGCCAGCAGCATCCCGTGGCGAAACAATGAGCAGTTCTTC.

This clone was seen only once. The chain uses TRBV7-8 and TRBJ2-5; 8 bases align to TRBD2. The CDR3 spans 14 residues. Losses at the gene ends were 5 bases for V and 5 bases for J; bases not matched to a gene: 7. From germline, CDR1 is SGHVS and CDR2 FQNEAQ. The CDR3 DNA reads TGTGCCAGCAGCGGCATAGCGGGGATTGAGACCCAGTACTTC. Its protein is CASSGIAGIETQYF.

This chain joins TRBV7-2 and TRBJ2-4; possibly TRBD2 for D (5 bases). The CDR3 runs to 18 residues. Germline CDR1 and CDR2: SGHTA and FQGNSA. The V gene lost 1 base and the J gene lost 3 bases, with 19 bases spanning the gap. As DNA, the CDR3 is TGTGCCAGCAGCTTAGAGGTTGTACGTGGGAGCTACAAAAACATTCAGTACTTC. As protein: CASSLEVVRGSYKNIQYF.

CDR3 in DNA: TGTGCCAGCAGTGCCCTCGCCAGGGGTGCCTTCAATGAGCAGTTCTTC. Protein: CASSALARGAFNEQFF. The rearrangement uses TRBV2 and TRBJ2-1, with a possible D match to TRBD1 (6 bases). The CDR3 contains 16 residues. The V gene's germline CDR1 is SNHLY and CDR2 FYNNEI. V lost 4 bases and J 6 bases, leaving 19 bases between the germline ends.

J is TRBJ2-2 and V is TRBV7-6; D is uncertain. CDR3 length: 10 residues. Germline V lookup: CDR1 SGHVS, CDR2 FNYEAQ. V lost 5 bases and J lost 7, with 2 bases in between. CDR3: CASSDGELFF. CDR3 sequence (DNA): TGTGCCAGCAGCGACGGGGAGCTGTTTTTT.

This chain uses TRBV5-6 with TRBJ2-5; possible D gene TRBD2, 7 bases. Germline CDR1 SGHDT, CDR2 YYEEEE. V lost 7 bases and J lost 2, with 21 bases in between. The CDR3 extends over 16 amino acids. DNA of the CDR3: TGTGCCAGCGCCGGTTGGGGGGGCGATCCTCAAGAGACCCAGTACTTC. This gives the protein CASAGWGGDPQETQYF.